This TCR beta chain was obtained from a study of identifying expanded T cells in peripheral blood. Clones were sequenced by immunoSEQ multiplex PCR, and TCRdb holds only the in-frame ones, with some missing. This sample yields about 85,000 clones, of which 85% to 90% are seen a single time; around 19% belongs to the top ten. General study results and limits: Roughly two-week clone count variance significantly increased as total template count grew.

Notes on this clone: The target antigen is unknown.

V was cut by 11 bases and J by 12 bases, with 13 bases left in between. The germline gives CDR1 MNHNY, CDR2 SVGAGI (reference sequence). The CDR3 is 9 amino acids. The sequencing sample was made of blood. The source is a person aged 18-70 years in good health. The chain joins TRBV6-6 to TRBJ1-2; the D is unclear. CDR3: CASGHGDTF. CDR3 coding DNA: TGTGCCTCGGGCCACGGCGACACCTTC.